The next 13 T cell receptor beta chains were all read from a single sample in a study of cytomegalovirus exposure and HLA in healthy donors. The PCR had 60 Vbeta and 13 Jbeta primers. Clones were read by immunoSEQ multiplex PCR, and TCRdb kept only the in-frame ones, dropping some. Of roughly 100,000 clones detected, around 79% appear once; the ten largest clones hold approximately 3%. Source material: PBMCs. These receptor sequences come from a woman aged 40-49 years in good health and CMV-seronegative.

The gene calls are TRBV27 and TRBJ2-7; 12 nucleotides match TRBD1. This CDR3 contains 17 residues. The junction had 14 bases not matched to a gene; V was cut back by 5 bases and J by 6 bases. CDR1 is MNHEY, CDR2 SMNVEV, per germline (reference sequence). The CDR3 DNA reads as TGTGCCAGCAGTCCTTATCTGGGACAGGGGGCGCTGACCGAGCAGTACTTC. As protein: CASSPYLGQGALTEQYF.

This chain joins TRBV27 and TRBJ1-5; D is unresolved. The CDR3 has 13 amino acids. Germline V CDR1 and CDR2: MNHEY, SMNVEV (reference sequence). V gave up 5 bases and J gave up 5 bases, with 10 bases separating them. The DNA for the CDR3 is TGTGCCAGCAGTATCAGAGGCCATCAGCCCCAGCATTTT. This codes for CASSIRGHQPQHF.

This chain links TRBV6-5 with TRBJ1-2; 8 bases match TRBD1. The V gene's germline CDR1 is MNHEY and CDR2 SVGAGI. The CDR3 length is 15 residues. V trimming: 7 bases; J trimming: 3 bases; junction bases outside the gene matches: 10. The CDR3 is CASTASGTGYYGYTF. CDR3 DNA: TGTGCCAGCACTGCCTCCGGGACAGGCTACTATGGCTACACCTTC.

This clone appeared once. The chain uses TRBV19 and TRBJ1-1, with TRBD1 as a possible D gene (5 bases). Germline V CDR1 and CDR2: LNHDA, SQIVND (reference sequence). Trimming took 7 bases from V and 2 from J, leaving 14 bases between them. The CDR3 totals 14 residues. The CDR3 DNA is TGTGCCAGTACCCCATCGACAGAAAACACTGAAGCTTTCTTT. Translation gives CASTPSTENTEAFF. Combining the CDR3 with reference TRBV19 and TRBJ1-1 gives the whole variable domain DGGITQSPKYLFRKEGQNVTLSCEQNLNHDAMYWYRQDPGQGLRLIYYSQIVNDFQKGDIAEGYSVSREKKESFPLTVTSAQKNPTAFYLCASTPSTENTEAFFGQGTRLTVV.

This clone was observed a single time. This rearrangement joins TRBV25-1 to TRBJ2-1; 7 bases align to TRBD1. Germline V gene data show CDR1 as MGHDK and CDR2 as SYGVNS. The J segment lost 8 bases and the V segment lost 2 bases, leaving 9 bases of the junction unmatched. The CDR3 runs 15 residues. The CDR3 coding sequence is TGTGCCAGCAGTGAAAAGGGGGCGCGGCCCGATGAGCAGTTCTTC. Its protein is CASSEKGARPDEQFF. Using reference TRBV25-1 and TRBJ2-1 for the parts outside the CDR3, the full variable domain is EADIYQTPRYLVIGTGKKITLECSQTMGHDKMYWYQQDPGMELHLIHYSYGVNSTEKGDLSSESTVSRIRTEHFPLTLESARPSHTSQYLCASSEKGARPDEQFFGPGTRLTVL.

Here the CDR3 DNA reads TGTGCCAGCAGCTCCGGGGGGGCGCGGGAGACCCAGTACTTC. Encoded protein: CASSSGGARETQYF. This sequence joins TRBV7-9 and TRBJ2-5; 8 nucleotides line up with TRBD2. V lost 4 bases, J lost 5 bases, and 6 bases stayed unmatched. The CDR3 is 14 residues long. The germline V gene has CDR1 SEHNR and CDR2 FQNEAQ (reference sequence).

V gene TRBV28 combines with J gene TRBJ1-1; 10 positions match TRBD1. V lost 5 bases to trimming and J lost 2 bases; unmatched junction nucleotides: 8. Germline-derived CDR1 and CDR2 are MDHEN and SYDVKM. The CDR3 sequence is 16 residues long. CDR3 loop: CASSLPGQGSNTEAFF. The CDR3 DNA reads as TGTGCCAGCAGTCTACCGGGACAGGGGAGCAACACTGAAGCTTTCTTT. The full variable domain, in which reference TRBV28 and TRBJ1-1 provide the parts outside the CDR3, is DVKVTQSSRYLVKRTGEKVFLECVQDMDHENMFWYRQDPGLGLRLIYFSYDVKMKEKGDIPEGYSVSREKKERFSLILESASTNQTSMYLCASSLPGQGSNTEAFFGQGTRLTVV.

This chain links TRBV14 with TRBJ1-2, with TRBD1 as a possible D gene (6 bases). Trimming took off 2 bases at V and 4 bases at J, with 8 bases between the two ends. This CDR3 comprises 13 residues. From germline, CDR1 is SGHDN and CDR2 FVKESK. CDR3 sequence (DNA): TGTGCCAGCAGCCAACAGGGGTTCTATGGCTACACCTTC. Protein product: CASSQQGFYGYTF.

The J gene is TRBJ2-3, the V gene TRBV14; the match to TRBD1 covers 7 bases. Germline V CDR1 and CDR2: SGHDN, FVKESK. The V gene end was trimmed by 2 bases and the J gene end by 3 bases; junction bases not matched to a gene: 5. This CDR3 contains 15 residues. In DNA form, the CDR3 reads TGTGCCAGCAGCCAACTCACAGGGGCTACAGATACGCAGTATTTT. Its protein product is CASSQLTGATDTQYF.

The V gene is TRBV5-5, the J gene TRBJ2-7, with 9 bases that match TRBD1. The ends lost 3 bases at V and 3 bases at J; junction bases unmatched: 7. Germline V gene data show CDR1 as SGHKS and CDR2 as YYEKEE (reference sequence). This CDR3 comprises 15 residues. CDR3 sequence: CASSSPGQGGYEQYF. The CDR3 DNA reads TGTGCCAGCAGCTCACCGGGACAGGGAGGCTACGAGCAGTACTTC. Variable domain in full (rest from reference TRBV5-5 and TRBJ2-7): DAGVTQSPTHLIKTRGQQVTLRCSPISGHKSVSWYQQVLGQGPQFIFQYYEKEERGRGNFPDRFSARQFPNYSSELNVNALLLGDSALYLCASSSPGQGGYEQYFGPGTRLTVT.

The rearrangement joins TRBV9 to TRBJ1-3; D ambiguous. CDR1 is SGDLS, CDR2 YYNGEE, per germline. This CDR3 is built from 13 residues. Trimming shortened V by 7 bases and J by 0 bases, and 8 bases separated the two germline ends. The CDR3 DNA follows: TGTGCCAGCTCTAGGCCCTCTGGAAACACCATATATTTT. Protein product: CASSRPSGNTIYF.

The chain employs TRBV19 and TRBJ2-5; TRBD1 agrees at 7 bases. V lost 5 bases, J lost 2 bases, and 5 bases stayed unmatched. Per the germline V gene, CDR1 is LNHDA and CDR2 is SQIVND (reference sequence). CDR3 length equals 14 residues. The CDR3: CASSPWTGQETQYF. For the CDR3, the DNA is TGTGCCAGTAGTCCCTGGACAGGACAAGAGACCCAGTACTTC.

This chain connects TRBV7-2 to TRBJ2-2; 7 bases fit TRBD2. This CDR3 region has 16 residues. The J segment lost 3 bases and the V segment lost 1 base, leaving 5 bases of the junction unmatched. The germline V gene has CDR1 SGHTA and CDR2 FQGNSA. The CDR3 protein is CASSLGGRADTGELFF. In DNA form, the CDR3 reads TGTGCCAGCAGCTTAGGCGGGAGAGCAGACACCGGGGAGCTGTTTTTT.